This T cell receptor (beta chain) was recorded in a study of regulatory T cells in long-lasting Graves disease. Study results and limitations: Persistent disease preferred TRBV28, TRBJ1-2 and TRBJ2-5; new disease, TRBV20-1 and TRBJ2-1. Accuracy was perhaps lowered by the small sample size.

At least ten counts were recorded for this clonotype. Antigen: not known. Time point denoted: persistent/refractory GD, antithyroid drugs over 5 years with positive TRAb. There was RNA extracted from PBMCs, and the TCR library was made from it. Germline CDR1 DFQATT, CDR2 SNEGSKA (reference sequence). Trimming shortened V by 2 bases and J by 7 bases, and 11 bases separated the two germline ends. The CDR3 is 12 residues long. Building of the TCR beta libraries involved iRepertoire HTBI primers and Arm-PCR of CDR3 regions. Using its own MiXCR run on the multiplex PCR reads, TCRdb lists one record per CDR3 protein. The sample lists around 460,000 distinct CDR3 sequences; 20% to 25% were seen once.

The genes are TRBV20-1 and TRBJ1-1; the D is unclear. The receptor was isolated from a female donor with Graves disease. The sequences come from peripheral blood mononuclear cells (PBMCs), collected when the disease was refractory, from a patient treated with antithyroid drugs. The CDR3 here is CSARKFVDEAFF. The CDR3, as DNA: TGCAGTGCTAGAAAGTTTGTGGATGAAGCTTTCTTT.